This T cell receptor (beta chain) was sequenced during a study of blood T cell repertoires in COVID-19 (dated by TCRdb to 2018 to 2021). Study-level background: The collaborator samples originated in the United States, Italy and Spain and spanned the acute and convalescent phases of COVID-19. The material from the prospective study consisted of cDNA or gDNA derived from T cells, B-cell-depleted T cells, or PBMCs. Subjects who had been exposed to COVID-19, were actively infected with it, or had recovered from it provided the deeply sampled blood TCRbeta repertoires that made up the dataset. The repertoires were made available in a free public database intended to serve as a resource for research on the immune response to SARS-CoV-2. Samples came from the ongoing ImmuneRACE study (first 160 participants) plus 1,254 subjects from 6 global collaborators. Sample metadata almost always included a de-identified subject ID, COVID-19 status, age in years and sex. Where HLA class I and class II types were available, the types were taken from metadata supplied by the sample provider, not from assay-based typing.

Regarding this clone: Its antigen is unknown. Base qualities were left out, and no much larger clone turns up one base away.

General findings and caveats noted by the study authors: How much clinical and demographic metadata was included differed by source and by participant, and the metadata was provided uncurated.

TCRbeta CDR3 regions were amplified from genomic DNA using the immunoSEQ Assay, a bias-controlled multiplex PCR. The study's processing was this. Nucleated cell counts per sample were estimated from amplification of reference gene primers within the assay. Sequence reads were collapsed and filtered to measure the absolute abundance of every unique TCRbeta CDR3 rearrangement. Productive Simpson clonality was computed per sample as the square root of Simpson's diversity index over productive rearrangements. TCRdb mirrors the immuneACCESS table, restricted to in-frame sequences. Some clones are absent from its copies; in checked studies, under half trace to an unresolved V gene, and the reason for the others is unknown. For V, J and clone size, that table is used; D and trimming come from the DNA. Counted in this sample were under 100,000 clones; roughly 90% of them appeared once. The ten most abundant clones make up 3% to 4% of the sample.

Collaborating institutions collected whole blood in K2EDTA tubes following their own protocols. For TCRbeta analysis, collaborators shipped samples as frozen whole blood, isolated PBMCs, or DNA extracted from either of those sample types. V is pruned by 5 bases and J by 7 bases, leaving 15 bases of the junction without a gene match. Taken from the germline V gene, the CDR1 and CDR2 loops are MDHEN and SYDVKM. Including the terminal cysteine and phenylalanine, the CDR3 comprises 18 residues. Only the CDR3 portion is preserved as DNA: 54 bases, with reading frame beginning at the first base. The sequenced material came from peripheral blood. The chain uses TRBV28 and TRBJ1-6, with 9 bases in between that match TRBD1. This TCR came from a woman in her 70s with acute or convalescent COVID-19. The CDR3 protein is CASSPGSTGGASNSPLHF. The base sequence is TGTGCCAGCAGTCCCGGGAGTACAGGGGGCGCTTCGAATTCACCCCTCCACTTT.